This paragraph covers one T cell receptor beta chain sequence. This clone was seen a handful of times. Its recognized antigen is unknown. Qualities for individual bases were not recorded, and no much larger clone is one base off. Uninvolved adjacent lung was sampled at least 2 cm away from the tumor margin, and two independent pathologists confirmed that the tissue had no atypia. At diagnosis, tumor, uninvolved tumor-adjacent lung and peripheral blood were collected and then preserved as a mix of FFPE and fresh-frozen material. V is shortened by 4 bases, J by 5 bases, and the region joining them spans 12 bases. The CDR3, cysteine through phenylalanine, is 14 amino acids long. Only the CDR3 DNA is retained, 42 bases long and in frame from the first base. The germline V gene (reference sequence) provides CDR1 GTSNPN and CDR2 SVGIG. This sample was taken from a study of T cells in localized non-small cell lung cancer (TCRdb year 2020). Looking at the study overall: T cell repertoires of 200 to 250 early-stage NSCLC patients were analyzed, with tumors being compared against uninvolved tumor-adjacent lungs. The cohort was made up of around 250 treatment-naive NSCLC patients whose localized lung tumors had been resected. A mean age of around 66 years was recorded for the NSCLC patients, of whom 120 to 150 were male and 90 to 110 were female. The research as a whole found: Higher blood T cell density associated with longer overall survival, while higher adjacent-lung clonality associated with shorter survival. Of the top 100 tumor clones, a median of 57 were detected in paired uninvolved adjacent lung; under 35 were also among that lung's top 100. Uninvolved tumor-adjacent lung showed the highest T cell clonality, higher than tumor, which suggests more focused antigenic responses in the adjacent lung. Multi-region tumor sequencing was not performed, so intratumor heterogeneity could not be excluded. Because of the exploratory design, TCR variables were selected using unadjusted p-values without false-discovery rate correction.

TCR beta CDR3 regions were sequenced from DNA using the immunoSEQ Assay. The paper's processing steps were these. T cell density was computed as TCR beta template counts normalized to usable DNA estimated by amplifying housekeeping genes. Richness was estimated using the preseqR package, with extrapolation to 400,000 templates for PBMC samples and to 120,000 templates for tissue samples. Clonality was calculated as one minus Pielou's evenness. To identify tissue-enriched TCRs, differential abundance testing was run on productive amino-acid clonotypes with a minimum total count of 5 and an alpha of 0.1. The Jaccard Index and the Morisita Overlap Index were used to quantify repertoire overlap between compartments. GLIPH clustered TCR beta CDR3s with public tetramer-defined viral CDR3s; viral motifs required at least three viral sequences plus V-gene enrichment. This is the immuneACCESS table as TCRdb keeps it, with only in-frame sequences that have V and J called. A part of the clones is gone; compared with another copy, unresolved V genes explain less than half, and the rest is unexplained. That table is the source of V, J and clone size, and D and trimming were worked out from the DNA. This sample holds some 2,000 clones; around a third were observed only once. The ten largest clones capture approximately 10% of the sample.

The chain links TRBV30 with TRBJ1-6; the D gene assignment is ambiguous. The origin of this receptor is a male donor older than 55 with stage III squamous cell lung carcinoma. The sequencing here drew on normal lung tissue next to the tumor, taken before any cancer treatment. The CDR3 region: CAWIGQSNNSPLHF. The DNA sequence reads TGTGCCTGGATAGGGCAGAGTAATAATTCACCCCTCCACTTT.